Below, 26 T cell receptor beta chains from the same sample are listed, as sequenced in a study of brain T cells in children with intractable seizures. Here immunoSEQ multiplex PCR was the method, and the copy in TCRdb shows in-frame clones only, minus some. The sample has about 80,000 clones; around 91% are singletons. Source: peripheral blood, taken at surgery. The receptors were gathered from a girl aged 2 to 9 with Rasmussen encephalitis and intractable seizures.

This chain links TRBV28 with TRBJ1-2, with 7 nucleotides matching TRBD1. The ends lost 7 bases at V and 10 bases at J; junction bases unmatched: 9. The CDR3 is made up of 12 amino acids. Germline lookup yields CDR1 MDHEN and CDR2 SYDVKM. CDR3 loop: CASTPTGDDYTF. CDR3 coding DNA: TGTGCCAGCACCCCCACAGGGGACGACTACACCTTC.

V and J are TRBV7-3 and TRBJ2-4; perhaps TRBD2 as D (6 bases). The CDR3 has 16 residues. V was clipped by 1 base and J by 3 bases, with 13 bases between them. Germline V gives CDR1 SGHTA, CDR2 FQGTGA. For the CDR3, the DNA is TGTGCCAGCAGCTTAATTGGCAGGGAGGACAAAAACATTCAGTACTTC. It specifies CASSLIGREDKNIQYF.

V is TRBV7-8 and J is TRBJ2-2; D remains ambiguous. Germline CDR1 and CDR2: SGHVS and FQNEAQ. Trimming removed 5 bases at V and 0 bases at J, with 7 bases between. The CDR3 totals 14 residues. The chain's CDR3 is CASSDTSNTGELFF. As DNA, the CDR3 is TGTGCCAGCAGCGACACATCGAACACCGGGGAGCTGTTTTTT.

In this sample, this clone turned up once. J is TRBJ1-2 and V is TRBV7-6, with 9 positions matching TRBD1. V lost 6 bases to trimming and J lost 3 bases; unmatched junction nucleotides: 5. The CDR3 is 14 amino acids. Germline values: CDR1 SGHVS, CDR2 FNYEAQ. CDR3 DNA: TGTGCCAGCAGTCCGGGACAGGGATACTATGGCTACACCTTC. It encodes CASSPGQGYYGYTF.

The CDR3: CASSIGTPRKLFF. CDR3 nucleotides: TGTGCCAGTAGTATAGGGACGCCGCGCAAACTGTTTTTT. The chain recombines TRBV19 with TRBJ1-4; D is uncertain. The germline V gene has CDR1 LNHDA and CDR2 SQIVND (reference sequence). This CDR3 has 13 amino acids. V dropped 1 base and J dropped 11 bases, with 11 bases sitting between them.

The chain joins TRBV29-1 to TRBJ2-3, with D uncertain. Germline values: CDR1 SQVTM, CDR2 ANQGSEA. This CDR3 contains 10 residues. Trimming left V 7 bases short and J 2 bases short, with 4 bases between. CDR3 in DNA: TGCAGCGGATACACAGATACGCAGTATTTT. Translated: CSGYTDTQYF.

V gene TRBV5-1 combines with J gene TRBJ2-5, with 7 bases aligning to TRBD1. The length of the CDR3 is 15 residues. Germline V gives CDR1 SGHRS, CDR2 YFSETQ. V gave up 7 bases and J gave up 1 base; unmatched junction bases: 10. As DNA, the CDR3 is TGCGCCAGCGGCCCAACCCGACAGGGCCAAGAGACCCAGTACTTC. Translation: CASGPTRQGQETQYF.

This clone appeared once. V usage is TRBV7-9 and J usage is TRBJ2-5, with D possibly TRBD2 on 7 matching bases. Trimming took off 1 base at V and 4 bases at J, with 13 bases between the two ends. This CDR3 region has 15 residues. Germline V gene data show CDR1 as SEHNR and CDR2 as FQNEAQ (reference sequence). CDR3 nucleotide sequence: TGTGCCAGCAGCTTAGGGGGGGGCCTGGGAGAGACCCAGTACTTC. Encoded protein: CASSLGGGLGETQYF. The whole variable domain, remainder taken from reference TRBV7-9 and TRBJ2-5, is DTGVSQNPRHKITKRGQNVTFRCDPISEHNRLYWYRQTLGQGPEFLTYFQNEAQLEKSRLLSDRFSAERPKGSFSTLEIQRTEQGDSAMYLCASSLGGGLGETQYFGPGTRLLVL.

The table lists this clone with a count of one. This rearrangement joins TRBV29-1 to TRBJ2-7, with D possibly being TRBD2 (6 bases). V was trimmed by 3 bases and J by 5 bases, leaving 11 bases between them. Germline V lookup: CDR1 SQVTM, CDR2 ANQGSEA. This CDR3 spans 12 amino acids. The CDR3 loop is CSVEGGSNEQYF. The CDR3, as DNA: TGCAGCGTTGAGGGGGGTTCCAACGAGCAGTACTTC.

The V and J genes are TRBV27 and TRBJ2-7; TRBD1 aligns across 7 bases. Per germline, CDR1 MNHEY and CDR2 SMNVEV (reference sequence). Germline trimming cut 6 bases from V and 2 bases from J; bases unmatched to any gene: 7. The CDR3 runs 14 residues. The CDR3 DNA reads TGTGCCAGCAGCAAGGGGGCCGTCCCCTACGAGCAGTACTTC. Amino acids: CASSKGAVPYEQYF.

The chain recombines TRBV30 with TRBJ1-2; no firm D call. There are 13 residues in the CDR3. V was cut by 5 bases and J by 0 bases, with 10 bases left in between. Germline values: CDR1 GTSNPN, CDR2 SVGIG (reference sequence). CDR3 sequence (DNA): TGTGCCTGGGGCCAGATAGCTAACTATGGCTACACCTTC. Translated: CAWGQIANYGYTF.

CDR3 nucleotides: TGTGCCAGCAGCTTGGCCGAGAGGGCAGGGGCCTCTGGAAACACCATATATTTT. Protein: CASSLAERAGASGNTIYF. The J gene is TRBJ1-3, the V gene TRBV5-5; the D gene is possibly TRBD1 (6 bases). V lost 0 bases to trimming and J lost 0 bases, with 16 bases between them. Germline CDR1 SGHKS, CDR2 YYEKEE (reference sequence). The CDR3 runs 18 residues.

V usage is TRBV29-1 and J usage is TRBJ1-1; 10 nucleotides align to TRBD1. J was trimmed by 13 bases and V by 3 bases; bases with no gene match: 5. The CDR3 contains 11 residues. CDR1 is SQVTM, CDR2 ANQGSEA, per germline. The DNA for the CDR3 is TGCAGCGTTGAGAATGGGACAGGGGTTTTCTTT. Translating it yields CSVENGTGVFF.

This clone was seen only once. The J gene is TRBJ2-3, the V gene TRBV9, with TRBD2 identical over 13 bases. The germline V gene encodes CDR1 SGDLS and CDR2 YYNGEE. V lost 0 bases to trimming and J lost 9 bases; unmatched junction nucleotides: 1. The CDR3 consists of 14 residues. Here the CDR3 DNA reads TGTGCCAGCAGCGTAGGACTAGCGGGAGGAACGCAGTATTTT. Its translation is CASSVGLAGGTQYF.

V is TRBV14 and J is TRBJ2-3, with D possibly matching TRBD2 (5 bases). V lost 0 bases and J 13 bases, leaving 17 bases between the germline ends. The germline CDR1 and CDR2 sequences are SGHDN and FVKESK. The CDR3 spans 14 residues. This CDR3 is CASSQDGGPLREYF. The DNA of the CDR3 is TGTGCCAGCAGCCAAGATGGAGGACCTCTTCGAGAGTATTTT.

The J gene is TRBJ1-3, the V gene TRBV6-5; D is ambiguous. CDR1 and CDR2 from the germline V gene are MNHEY and SVGAGI. V was shortened by 0 bases and J by 2 bases, with 5 bases between the two germline ends. This CDR3 has 14 amino acids. The CDR3 protein is CASSYSGTGNTIYF. As DNA, the CDR3 is TGTGCCAGCAGTTACTCGGGGACTGGAAACACCATATATTTT.

The chain employs TRBV24-1 and TRBJ2-3; D is possibly TRBD1 or TRBD2 (7 bases each). The CDR3 is 18 residues long. The ends were cut back, 3 bases at V and 5 bases at J, with 23 bases in the middle. The V gene's germline CDR1 is KGHDR and CDR2 SFDVKD. CDR3 DNA sequence: TGTGCCACCAGTGATGGCGGGGGACCGGGACAGTTGGGAGATACGCAGTATTTT. Its translation is CATSDGGGPGQLGDTQYF.

By sample fraction, this clone is medium-sized. CDR3 DNA sequence: TGTGCCAGCAGTGAAGTTCCGGGAACTGGAAACACCATATATTTT. Translation: CASSEVPGTGNTIYF. The rearrangement uses TRBV2 and TRBJ1-3; D unresolved. The germline V gene encodes CDR1 SNHLY and CDR2 FYNNEI. The V gene lost 1 base and the J gene lost 2 bases, with 9 bases spanning the gap. CDR3 length: 15 residues.

CDR3 DNA: TGTGCCAGCAGCCAAGGCCGCCCCCCTTCAGAGACCCAGTACTTC. This gives the protein CASSQGRPPSETQYF. The V call is TRBV14, the J call TRBJ2-5; the D is unclear. Per germline, CDR1 SGHDN and CDR2 FVKESK. V was shortened by 1 base and J by 4 bases, with 13 bases between the two germline ends. The CDR3 consists of 15 residues.

The V gene is TRBV28, the J gene TRBJ1-2; 9 bases line up with TRBD1. V was clipped by 5 bases and J by 2 bases; unmatched bases: 6. Germline CDR1 is MDHEN and CDR2 is SYDVKM. The CDR3 is 15 residues long. The CDR3 coding sequence is TGTGCCAGCAGTATGGACAGGGGATGGAACTATGGCTACACCTTC. Translated, it gives CASSMDRGWNYGYTF.

In DNA, the CDR3 is TGTGCCAGCAGCCCGGAGCTAGCGGAGAAATACAATGAGCAGTTCTTC. It is translated as CASSPELAEKYNEQFF. V and J are TRBV7-9 and TRBJ2-1, with 7 bases fitting TRBD2. Germline CDR1 is SEHNR and CDR2 is FQNEAQ (reference sequence). The junction had 11 bases not matched to a gene; V was cut back by 5 bases and J by 4 bases. The CDR3 runs 16 residues. The variable domain in full, completed from reference TRBV7-9 and TRBJ2-1, reads DTGVSQNPRHKITKRGQNVTFRCDPISEHNRLYWYRQTLGQGPEFLTYFQNEAQLEKSRLLSDRFSAERPKGSFSTLEIQRTEQGDSAMYLCASSPELAEKYNEQFFGPGTRLTVL.

The rearrangement joins TRBV9 to TRBJ1-6; D gene uncertain. The CDR3 has 12 residues. The V end was cut by 8 bases, the J end by 7 bases, with 10 bases between. Germline-derived CDR1 and CDR2 are SGDLS and YYNGEE. For the CDR3, the DNA is TGTGCCAGTCGAACCGAGAATTCACCCCTCCACTTT. Protein product: CASRTENSPLHF.

The chain uses TRBV7-2 and TRBJ2-7; TRBD2 aligns across 14 bases. The germline V gene has CDR1 SGHTA and CDR2 FQGNSA. V lost 5 bases, J lost 2 bases, and 5 bases stayed unmatched. The length of the CDR3 is 16 residues. CDR3 in DNA: TGTGCCAGCAGCGCCACGACTAGCGGGGGGGCCTACGAGCAGTACTTC. Protein: CASSATTSGGAYEQYF.

V gene TRBV7-2 combines with J gene TRBJ1-2; 8 bases are a match to TRBD1. V trimming: 5 bases; J trimming: 6 bases; junction bases outside the gene matches: 8. The germline CDR1 and CDR2 sequences are SGHTA and FQGNSA. The CDR3 is made up of 14 amino acids. CDR3 bases: TGTGCCAGCAGCCTCGTGACAGGGGAAGATGGCTACACCTTC. The encoded protein is CASSLVTGEDGYTF.

The table lists this clone with a count of one. This chain uses TRBV14 with TRBJ2-5; D remains ambiguous. The CDR3 extends over 13 amino acids. CDR1 and CDR2 from the germline V gene are SGHDN and FVKESK. V was clipped by 1 base and J by 4 bases, with 7 bases between them. CDR3 nucleotide sequence: TGTGCCAGCAGCCAAGGCGCGTCAGAGACCCAGTACTTC. Translating gives CASSQGASETQYF.

The chain has TRBV30 and TRBJ1-1; D gene uncertain. V lost 0 bases, J lost 4 bases, and 12 bases lay in between. The germline CDR1 and CDR2 sequences are GTSNPN and SVGIG (reference sequence). The CDR3 is made up of 14 amino acids. The CDR3 nucleotides are TGTGCCTGGAGTGTTAGTCGAAGGGTCACTGAAGCTTTCTTT. It translates to CAWSVSRRVTEAFF. Filled out from reference TRBV30 and TRBJ1-1, the complete variable domain reads SQTIHQWPATLVQPVGSPLSLECTVEGTSNPNLYWYRQAAGRGLQLLFYSVGIGQISSEVPQNLSASRPQDRQFILSSKKLLLSDSGFYLCAWSVSRRVTEAFFGQGTRLTVV.